This T cell receptor beta chain was sequenced during a study of T cells in Graves' hyperthyroidism and ophthalmopathy. TCR beta CDR3 sequences were amplified from RNA transcripts. Initially, a first-round RT-PCR of the TCR CDR3 employed the HTBI primer set. From the multiplex PCR reads, TCRdb called clonotypes with MiXCR, one entry per CDR3 protein. This sample has hundreds of thousands of distinct CDR3 sequences, with about 14% found just once. V was clipped by 2 bases and J by 8 bases; unmatched bases: 13. Germline V gene sequence: CDR1 DFQATT, CDR2 SNEGSKA (reference sequence). The CDR3 sequence is 16 residues long.

The sample comprised blood. The chain uses TRBV20-1 and TRBJ2-3; TRBD1 aligns across 10 bases. The TCR sequence derives from a man aged 50-59 years with Graves' ophthalmopathy. The CDR3 bases are TGCAGTGCTAGATCCGGGACAGGGGTTAAACGTGGTACGCAGTATTTT. Translated: CSARSGTGVKRGTQYF.